The rows below give T cell receptor beta chains drawn from one sample of a study of cytomegalovirus exposure and HLA in healthy donors. The protocol was immunoSEQ multiplex PCR, while the TCRdb copy is restricted to in-frame clones and leaves out a portion. The sample has approximately 65,000 clones; approximately 96% are singletons. Sequenced material: PBMCs. The receptors come from a woman aged 18-29 years in good health and CMV-seropositive. Both conserved end residues are part of each CDR3. D genes are given only for firm matches. Clone sizes are given selectively: once, few, many, or a class where the clone is expanded.

D | J | V | size | DNA | CDR3
TRBD1 | TRBJ2-7 | TRBV9 | - | TGTGCCAGCAGCCCAGTAGGACAGGGCTCTCCCTACGAGCAGTACTTC | CASSPVGQGSPYEQYF
- | TRBJ2-2 | TRBV7-2 | - | TGTGCCAGCAGCTTAGATGGAGCCGGGGAGCTGTTTTTT | CASSLDGAGELFF
TRBD2 | TRBJ2-1 | TRBV29-1 | - | TGCAGCGTTGTAGCGGGAGGGCCGAATGAGCAGTTCTTC | CSVVAGGPNEQFF
- | TRBJ2-7 | TRBV4-1 | - | TGCGCCAGCAGCCAAGAAAGTCTGACAGCATCAGGAGCCTACGAGCAGTACTTC | CASSQESLTASGAYEQYF
- | TRBJ2-7 | TRBV7-2 | once | TGTGCCAGCAGCTTAATGGGGCAGGGAGGTTACGAGCAGTACTTC | CASSLMGQGGYEQYF
- | TRBJ2-7 | TRBV5-6 | - | TGTGCCAGCAGCTTAAGCGGCGAGCAGTACTTC | CASSLSGEQYF
TRBD1 | TRBJ2-7 | TRBV5-1 | - | TGCGCCAGCAGCTCACCCGGGACAGGGTCCTACGAGCAGTACTTC | CASSSPGTGSYEQYF
TRBD2 | TRBJ2-7 | TRBV13 | - | TGTGCCAGCAGTCCGCGGACTAGCGGGGGCACCTACGAGCAGTACTTC | CASSPRTSGGTYEQYF
TRBD1 | TRBJ1-3 | TRBV30 | - | TGTGCCTGGGGTAACAGGGGCGGAAACACCATATATTTT | CAWGNRGGNTIYF
- | TRBJ2-7 | TRBV27 | - | TGTGCCAGCAGTTTATCGCCCGGGAAAGGCTACGAGCAGTACTTC | CASSLSPGKGYEQYF
- | TRBJ1-1 | TRBV14 | - | TGTGCCAGCAGCCTGCCGGCAGGCCTGGAAGCTTTCTTT | CASSLPAGLEAFF
- | TRBJ1-1 | TRBV9 | - | TGTGCCAGCAGCGTAGGGGCCGCAATCATAGGGAACACTGAAGCTTTCTTT | CASSVGAAIIGNTEAFF
TRBD2 | TRBJ2-1 | TRBV7-2 | - | TGTGCCAGCAGCCGACCCGGGACTAGCGAGGGTAATGAGCAGTTCTTC | CASSRPGTSEGNEQFF
- | TRBJ2-1 | TRBV5-6 | - | TGTGCCAGCAGCCCCGGGACTGGAAGGGATGAGCAGTTCTTC | CASSPGTGRDEQFF
- | TRBJ1-4 | TRBV7-9 | - | TGTGCCAGCAGCCCCCTCCTTTGGGAGAATGAAAAACTGTTTTTT | CASSPLLWENEKLFF
TRBD1 | TRBJ1-5 | TRBV19 | - | TGTGCCAGTAGTATCCGAGGGGGCGGGTTTAGGAATCAGCCCCAGCATTTT | CASSIRGGGFRNQPQHF
TRBD1 | TRBJ2-1 | TRBV4-3 | - | TGCGCCAGCAGCCGCGGGACAGGGTCCCGAAATGAGCAGTTCTTC | CASSRGTGSRNEQFF
- | TRBJ2-7 | TRBV6-6 | - | TGTGCCTCCCTAACAGGATACGAGCAGTACTTC | CASLTGYEQYF
- | TRBJ2-1 | TRBV2 | - | TGTGCCAGCAGTGAAGTCGAAGTCCTAAGTGGCAATGAGCAGTTCTTC | CASSEVEVLSGNEQFF
TRBD2 | TRBJ2-1 | TRBV7-3 | - | TGTGCCAGCAGCTTGAGGGGCGGGAGCGGGCGAACCTACAATGAGCAGTTCTTC | CASSLRGGSGRTYNEQFF
TRBD2 | TRBJ2-5 | TRBV6-1 | - | TGTGCCAGCAGGGAAGCGGGAGTTCTTAGGAAGACCCAGTACTTC | CASREAGVLRKTQYF
TRBD2 | TRBJ2-7 | TRBV29-1 | - | TGCAGCGCGAGAGTGACTAGCCGATCCTACGAGCAGTACTTC | CSARVTSRSYEQYF
- | TRBJ2-1 | TRBV7-6 | - | TGTGCCAGCAGCTTAGCGGGGGACACTTCCTACAATGAGCAGTTCTTC | CASSLAGDTSYNEQFF
- | TRBJ2-5 | TRBV19 | - | TGTGCCAGTAGTGACAGGGAGACCCAGTACTTC | CASSDRETQYF
TRBD2 | TRBJ2-1 | TRBV28 | - | TGTGCCAGCAGTTTAGGTGGACTAGCGGCAAATGAGCAGTTCTTC | CASSLGGLAANEQFF
- | TRBJ2-7 | TRBV6-5 | - | TGTGCCAGCAGCACCTTCAGGGACATCTACGAGCAGTACTTC | CASSTFRDIYEQYF
- | TRBJ2-3 | TRBV5-1 | - | TGCGCCAGCAGCTTGGAGGAGGGGCATCCCACAGATACGCAGTATTTT | CASSLEEGHPTDTQYF
- | TRBJ2-1 | TRBV29-1 | - | TGCAGCGTTGACAGACGGACTGGCTACAATGAGCAGTTCTTC | CSVDRRTGYNEQFF
TRBD2 | TRBJ2-3 | TRBV28 | - | TGTGCCAGCAGTTCCACAGCGGGAGGGCCAGATACGCAGTATTTT | CASSSTAGGPDTQYF
- | TRBJ1-4 | TRBV7-2 | - | TGTGCCAGCAGCCTATCGGGGGGGACAGAAAAACTGTTTTTT | CASSLSGGTEKLFF
TRBD1 | TRBJ2-5 | TRBV5-6 | - | TGTGCCAGCAGCTTGGTCGGACAGGAGGCGACCCAGTACTTC | CASSLVGQEATQYF
- | TRBJ2-1 | TRBV5-1 | - | TGCGCCAGCAGCTTGGTAACGTGGGAGGAGCAGTTCTTC | CASSLVTWEEQFF
- | TRBJ2-5 | TRBV11-3 | - | TGTGCCAGCAGCTTCTCCGGGGAAACCCAGTACTTC | CASSFSGETQYF
TRBD1 | TRBJ1-5 | TRBV19 | - | TGTGCCAGTAGTACACAGGGGAGTGGCAATCAGCCCCAGCATTTT | CASSTQGSGNQPQHF
- | TRBJ2-1 | TRBV6-5 | - | TGTGCCAGCAGCCCGGGACTCGAGCAGTTCTTC | CASSPGLEQFF
- | TRBJ2-2 | TRBV18 | - | TGTGCCAGTTCCCTCGGCAGGGCTGACACCGGGGAGCTGTTTTTT | CASSLGRADTGELFF
TRBD1 | TRBJ1-2 | TRBV5-1 | - | TGCGCCAGCAGCTGGGGGGACAGGGGTGTAGATGGCTACACCTTC | CASSWGDRGVDGYTF
TRBD2 | TRBJ2-7 | TRBV7-2 | once | TGTGCCAGCAGCCAAGTAACGGGAGGGCCCTACGAGCAGTACTTC | CASSQVTGGPYEQYF
- | TRBJ2-6 | TRBV5-1 | - | TGCGCCAGCAGCTCCAGGGCCCCCCTGGGCTCTGGGGCCAACGTCCTGACTTTC | CASSSRAPLGSGANVLTF
- | TRBJ2-1 | TRBV7-9 | - | TGTGCCAGCAGCTTCCGGACTACCTACAATGAGCAGTTCTTC | CASSFRTTYNEQFF